Here is one TCR beta chain with its context. Its matching antigen is unknown. With 8 bases removed from V and 0 bases from J, the gap between germline ends came to 8 bases. Germline V gives CDR1 MNHNS, CDR2 SASEGT. The CDR3 has 12 amino acids. This specimen belongs to a study of T cell repertoires in cytomegalovirus infection. Study-wide background: Both a matching HLA type and CMV infection were indicated by public TCR beta signatures. Study-wide findings and caveats: The ex vivo response showed dominance by HLA-C-restricted CMV-specific TCR beta clonotypes.

TCRdb independently ran MiXCR on the reads; one entry per CDR3 protein. The sample shows 830,000 or so distinct CDR3 sequences, around a third of them seen only once. The genes are TRBV6-1 and TRBJ2-7; D could derive from TRBD1 or TRBD2 (5 bases each). This clonotype was obtained from a human donor in good health (CMV status not recorded). Some clones in this sample may be carry-over from other donors' samples. Sequenced material: cultured CD8+ T cells from PBMCs, taken from culture after CMV antigen stimulation. In DNA, the CDR3 is TGTGCCAGCGGGGACGCCTCCTACGAGCAGTACTTC. It specifies CASGDASYEQYF.